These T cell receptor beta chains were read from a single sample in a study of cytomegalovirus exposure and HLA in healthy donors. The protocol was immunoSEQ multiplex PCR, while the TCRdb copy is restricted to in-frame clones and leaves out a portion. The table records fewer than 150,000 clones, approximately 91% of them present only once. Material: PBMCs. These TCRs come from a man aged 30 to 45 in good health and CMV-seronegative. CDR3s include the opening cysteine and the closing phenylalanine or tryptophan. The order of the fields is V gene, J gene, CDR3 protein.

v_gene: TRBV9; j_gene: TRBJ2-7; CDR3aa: CASSALGSNSYEQYF
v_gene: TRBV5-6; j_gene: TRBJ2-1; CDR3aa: CASSSYNEQFF
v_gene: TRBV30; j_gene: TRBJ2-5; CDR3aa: CAWSVGLAYQETQYF
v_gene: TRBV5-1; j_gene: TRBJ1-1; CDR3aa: CASSFRGAGTEAFF
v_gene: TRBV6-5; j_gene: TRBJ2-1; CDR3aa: CATSRGEMGNEQFF
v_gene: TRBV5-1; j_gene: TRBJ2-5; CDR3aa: CASSLGTGETQYF
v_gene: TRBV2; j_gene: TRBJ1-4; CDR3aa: CASYRILGGEKLFF
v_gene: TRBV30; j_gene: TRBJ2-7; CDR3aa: CAWSVLAGNEQYF
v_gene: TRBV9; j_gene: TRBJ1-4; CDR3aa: CASSSSGTDYEKLFF
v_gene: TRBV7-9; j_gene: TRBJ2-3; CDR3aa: CASSSGLAGADTQYF
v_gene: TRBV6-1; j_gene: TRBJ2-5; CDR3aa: CASSTDRSEETQYF
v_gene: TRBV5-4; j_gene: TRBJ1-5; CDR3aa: CASSFWGGNQPQHF
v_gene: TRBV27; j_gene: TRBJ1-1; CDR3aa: CASMVSRNTEAFF
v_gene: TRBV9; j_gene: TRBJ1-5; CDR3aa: CASSASSGNQPQHF
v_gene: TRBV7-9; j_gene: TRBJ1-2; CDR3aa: CASSPDGAGDYGYTF
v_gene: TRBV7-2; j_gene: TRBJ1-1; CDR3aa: CASSLVGAPNTEAFF
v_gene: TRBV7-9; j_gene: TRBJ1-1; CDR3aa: CASSSGQVAFF
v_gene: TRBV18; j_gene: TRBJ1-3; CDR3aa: CASVEDRISGNTIYF
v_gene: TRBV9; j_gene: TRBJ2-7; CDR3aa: CASSVAAAGYEQYF
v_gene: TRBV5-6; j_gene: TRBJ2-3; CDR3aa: CASSRGSGADTQYF
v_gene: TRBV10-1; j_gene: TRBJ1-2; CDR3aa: CASSPNRGMDYGYTF
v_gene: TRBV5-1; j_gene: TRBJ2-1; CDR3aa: CASAERSSYNEQFF
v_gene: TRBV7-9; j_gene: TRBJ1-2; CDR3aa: CASSRPTANYGYTF
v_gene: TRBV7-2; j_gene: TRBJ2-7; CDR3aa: CASSRGTSGTEQYF